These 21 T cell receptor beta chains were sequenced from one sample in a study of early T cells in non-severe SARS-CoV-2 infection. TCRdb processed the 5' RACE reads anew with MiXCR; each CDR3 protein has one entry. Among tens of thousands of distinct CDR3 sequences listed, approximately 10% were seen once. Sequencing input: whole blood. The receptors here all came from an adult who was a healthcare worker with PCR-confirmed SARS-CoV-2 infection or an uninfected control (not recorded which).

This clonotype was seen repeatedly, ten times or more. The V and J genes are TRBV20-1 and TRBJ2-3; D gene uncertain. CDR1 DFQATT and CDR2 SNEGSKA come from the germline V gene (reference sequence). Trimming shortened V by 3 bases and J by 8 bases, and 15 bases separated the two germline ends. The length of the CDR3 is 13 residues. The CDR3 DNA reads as TGCAGTGCTAGTGGCCTTGGCATTAGTACGCAGTATTTT. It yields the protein CSASGLGISTQYF.

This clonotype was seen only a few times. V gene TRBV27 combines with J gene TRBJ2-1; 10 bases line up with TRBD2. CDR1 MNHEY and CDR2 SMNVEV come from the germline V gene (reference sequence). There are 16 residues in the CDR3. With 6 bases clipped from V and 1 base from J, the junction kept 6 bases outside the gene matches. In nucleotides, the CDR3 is TGTGCCAGCAGCTCACTAGCGGGAAGGTCCTACAATGAGCAGTTCTTC. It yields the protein CASSSLAGRSYNEQFF.

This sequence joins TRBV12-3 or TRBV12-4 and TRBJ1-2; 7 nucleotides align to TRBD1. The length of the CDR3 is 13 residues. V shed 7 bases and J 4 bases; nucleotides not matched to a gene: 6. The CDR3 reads CASTRDSPYGYTF. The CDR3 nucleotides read TGTGCCAGCACCCGGGACAGCCCCTATGGCTACACCTTC.

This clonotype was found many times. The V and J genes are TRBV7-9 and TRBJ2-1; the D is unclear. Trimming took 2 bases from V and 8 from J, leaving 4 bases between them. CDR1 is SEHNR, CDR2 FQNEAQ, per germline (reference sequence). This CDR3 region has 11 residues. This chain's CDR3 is CASSLSDEQFF. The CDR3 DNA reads TGTGCCAGCAGCTTATCTGATGAGCAGTTCTTC. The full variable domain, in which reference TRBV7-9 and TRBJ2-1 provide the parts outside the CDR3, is DTGVSQNPRHKITKRGQNVTFRCDPISEHNRLYWYRQTLGQGPEFLTYFQNEAQLEKSRLLSDRFSAERPKGSFSTLEIQRTEQGDSAMYLCASSLSDEQFFGPGTRLTVL.

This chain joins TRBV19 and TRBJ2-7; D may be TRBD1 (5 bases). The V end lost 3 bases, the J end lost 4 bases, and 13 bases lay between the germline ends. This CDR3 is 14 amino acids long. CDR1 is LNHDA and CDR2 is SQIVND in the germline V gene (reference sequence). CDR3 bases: TGTGCCAGTAGTATCGGGCAGGGAAGGTACGAGCAGTACTTC. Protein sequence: CASSIGQGRYEQYF. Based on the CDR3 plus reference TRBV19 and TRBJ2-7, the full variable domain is DGGITQSPKYLFRKEGQNVTLSCEQNLNHDAMYWYRQDPGQGLRLIYYSQIVNDFQKGDIAEGYSVSREKKESFPLTVTSAQKNPTAFYLCASSIGQGRYEQYFGPGTRLTVT.

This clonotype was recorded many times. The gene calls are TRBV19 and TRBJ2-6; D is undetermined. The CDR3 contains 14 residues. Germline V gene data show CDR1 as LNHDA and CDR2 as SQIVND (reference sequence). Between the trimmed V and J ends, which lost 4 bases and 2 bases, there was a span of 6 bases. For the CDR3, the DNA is TGTGCCAGTAGTAGGAGTACTGGGGCCAACGTCCTGACTTTC. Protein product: CASSRSTGANVLTF.

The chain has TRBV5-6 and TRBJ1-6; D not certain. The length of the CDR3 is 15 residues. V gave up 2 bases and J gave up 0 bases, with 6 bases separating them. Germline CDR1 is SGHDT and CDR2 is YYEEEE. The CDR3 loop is CASSFSSSYNSPLHF. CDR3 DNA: TGTGCCAGCAGCTTCTCCAGCTCCTATAATTCACCCCTCCACTTT.

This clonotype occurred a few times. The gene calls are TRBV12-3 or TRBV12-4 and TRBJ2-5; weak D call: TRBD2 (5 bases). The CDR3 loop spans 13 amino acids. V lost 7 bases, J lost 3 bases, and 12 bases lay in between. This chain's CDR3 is CASTSQRKETQYF. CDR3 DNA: TGTGCCAGCACGAGCCAGCGGAAAGAGACCCAGTACTTC.

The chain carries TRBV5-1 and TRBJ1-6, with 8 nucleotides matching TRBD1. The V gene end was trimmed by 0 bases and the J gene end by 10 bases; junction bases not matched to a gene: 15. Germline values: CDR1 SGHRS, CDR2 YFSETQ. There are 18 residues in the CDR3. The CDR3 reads CASSLALLGQGGRSPLHF. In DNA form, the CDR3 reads TGCGCCAGCAGCTTGGCCTTACTTGGACAGGGAGGGAGATCACCCCTCCACTTT.

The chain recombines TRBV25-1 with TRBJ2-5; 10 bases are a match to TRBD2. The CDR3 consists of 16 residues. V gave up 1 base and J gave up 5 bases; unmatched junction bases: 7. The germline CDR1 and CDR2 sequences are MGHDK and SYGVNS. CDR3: CASSEWASGRGETQYF. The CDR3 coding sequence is TGTGCCAGCAGTGAATGGGCTAGCGGGAGAGGCGAGACCCAGTACTTC.

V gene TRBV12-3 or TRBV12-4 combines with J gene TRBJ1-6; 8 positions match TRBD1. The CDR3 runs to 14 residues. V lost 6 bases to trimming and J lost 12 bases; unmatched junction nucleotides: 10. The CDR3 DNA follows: TGTGCCAGCAGCCGAGGACAGGGCGTGGGACCCCTCCACTTT. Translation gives CASSRGQGVGPLHF.

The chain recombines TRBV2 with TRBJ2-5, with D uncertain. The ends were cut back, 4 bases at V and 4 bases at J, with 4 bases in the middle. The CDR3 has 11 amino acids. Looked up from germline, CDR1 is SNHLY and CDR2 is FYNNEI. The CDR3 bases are TGTGCCAGCAGTGTTGGAGAGACCCAGTACTTC. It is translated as CASSVGETQYF.

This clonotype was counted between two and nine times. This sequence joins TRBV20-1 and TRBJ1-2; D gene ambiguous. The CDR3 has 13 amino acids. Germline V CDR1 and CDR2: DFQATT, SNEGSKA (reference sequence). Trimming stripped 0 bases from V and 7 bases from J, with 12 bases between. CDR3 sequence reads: CSARDLAPGGYTF. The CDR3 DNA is TGCAGTGCTAGAGATTTAGCCCCTGGTGGCTACACCTTC.

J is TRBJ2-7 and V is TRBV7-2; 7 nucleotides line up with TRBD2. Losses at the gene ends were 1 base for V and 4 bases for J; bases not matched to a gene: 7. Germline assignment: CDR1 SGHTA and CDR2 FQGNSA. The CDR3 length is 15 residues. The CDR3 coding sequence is TGTGCCAGCAGCTTAGAACGGGGAGGGATTTACGAGCAGTACTTC. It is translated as CASSLERGGIYEQYF.

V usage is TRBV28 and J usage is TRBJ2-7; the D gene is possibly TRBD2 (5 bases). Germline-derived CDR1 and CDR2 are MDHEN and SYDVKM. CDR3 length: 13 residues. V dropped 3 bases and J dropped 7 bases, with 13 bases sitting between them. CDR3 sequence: CASSFMAGGEQYF. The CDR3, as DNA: TGTGCCAGCAGTTTTATGGCGGGCGGTGAGCAGTACTTC.

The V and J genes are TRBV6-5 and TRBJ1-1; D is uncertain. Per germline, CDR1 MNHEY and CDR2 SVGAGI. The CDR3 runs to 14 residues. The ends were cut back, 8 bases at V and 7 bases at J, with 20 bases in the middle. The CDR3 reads CASEAARNSREAFF. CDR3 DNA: TGTGCCAGCGAAGCGGCCAGGAATAGCCGTGAAGCTTTCTTT.

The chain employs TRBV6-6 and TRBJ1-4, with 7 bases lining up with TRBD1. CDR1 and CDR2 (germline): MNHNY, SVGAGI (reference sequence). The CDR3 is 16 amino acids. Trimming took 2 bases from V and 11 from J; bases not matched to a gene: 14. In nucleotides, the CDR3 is TGTGCCAGCAGTTACACTGAAACAGGGGACCAGGGGAAACTGTTTTTT. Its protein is CASSYTETGDQGKLFF.

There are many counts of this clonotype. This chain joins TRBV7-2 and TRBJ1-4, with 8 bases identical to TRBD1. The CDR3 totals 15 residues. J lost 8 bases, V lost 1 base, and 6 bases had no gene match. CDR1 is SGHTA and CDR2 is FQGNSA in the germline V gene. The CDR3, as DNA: TGTGCCAGCAGCTTAGGGACAGGGCATCGGGAAAAACTGTTTTTT. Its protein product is CASSLGTGHREKLFF.

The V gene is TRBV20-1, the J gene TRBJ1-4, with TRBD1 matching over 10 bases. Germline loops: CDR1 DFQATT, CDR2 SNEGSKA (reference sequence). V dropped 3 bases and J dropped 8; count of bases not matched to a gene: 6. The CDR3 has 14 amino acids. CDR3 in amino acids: CSARRDRGWEKLFF. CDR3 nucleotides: TGCAGTGCTAGGCGGGACAGGGGCTGGGAAAAACTGTTTTTT.

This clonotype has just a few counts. The CDR3, as DNA: TGTGCCAGCAGCTCCCCCTCGGAGACCCAGTACTTC. This gives the protein CASSSPSETQYF. The chain combines TRBV7-6 with TRBJ2-5, with D unclear. Germline CDR1 SGHVS, CDR2 FNYEAQ. Trimming pared 4 bases from V and 5 bases from J, leaving 8 bases between. The CDR3 is made up of 12 amino acids.

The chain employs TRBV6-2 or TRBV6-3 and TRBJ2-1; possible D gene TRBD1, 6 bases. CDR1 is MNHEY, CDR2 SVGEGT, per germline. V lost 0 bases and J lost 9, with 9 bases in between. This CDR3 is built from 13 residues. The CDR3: CASSYSIGGEQFF. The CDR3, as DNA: TGTGCCAGCAGTTACTCGATAGGGGGTGAGCAGTTCTTC.